The rows below give T cell receptor beta chains drawn from one sample of a study of blood T cell repertoires in COVID-19. Measured with immunoSEQ multiplex PCR; TCRdb has only the in-frame clones, and not every one. The repertoire holds 300,000 to 450,000 clones, 85% seen once, with approximately 3.7% in the top ten. The source material was peripheral blood. The receptors derive from a woman aged 18-29 years with acute or convalescent COVID-19. Both conserved end residues are trimmed from each CDR3. Fields, in order: V gene, J gene, CDR3 protein.

TRBV6-5	TRBJ2-3	ASTPPGTDTQY
TRBV19	TRBJ2-3	ASSLRTGGARTDTQY
TRBV30	TRBJ2-7	ASRQGNNVYEQY
TRBV6-5	TRBJ2-7	ASSSAGTGGGEQY
TRBV30	TRBJ2-7	AWTPDRGGLIYEQY
TRBV9	TRBJ2-1	ASSVGTSDYNEQF
TRBV30	TRBJ1-4	AWAGYEATNEKLF
TRBV9	TRBJ2-7	ASSVDGGDLLKIVVREQY
TRBV30	TRBJ1-1	AWSLRRGEAF
TRBV30	TRBJ1-1	AWSVLPTEAF
TRBV6-4	TRBJ2-3	ASSLTSGSTDTQY
TRBV19	TRBJ1-1	ASSMAGGGNTEAF
TRBV4-2	TRBJ1-6	ASRPGQDNSPLH
TRBV9	TRBJ1-2	ASSESGGHT